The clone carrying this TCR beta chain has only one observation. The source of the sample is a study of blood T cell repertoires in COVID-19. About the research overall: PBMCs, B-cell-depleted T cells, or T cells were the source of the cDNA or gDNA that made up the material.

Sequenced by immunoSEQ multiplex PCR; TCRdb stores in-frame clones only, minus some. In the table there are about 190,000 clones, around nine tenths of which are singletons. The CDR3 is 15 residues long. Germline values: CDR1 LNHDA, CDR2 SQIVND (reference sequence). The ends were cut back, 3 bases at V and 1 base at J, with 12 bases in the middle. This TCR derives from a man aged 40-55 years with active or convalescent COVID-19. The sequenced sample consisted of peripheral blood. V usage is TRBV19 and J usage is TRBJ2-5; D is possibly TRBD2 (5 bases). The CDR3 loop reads CASSIRGWGQETQYF. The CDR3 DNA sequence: TGTGCCAGTAGTATCCGGGGATGGGGCCAAGAGACCCAGTACTTC.